Detailed here is one TCR beta chain. Its antigen is still unknown. The record has no base qualities; no much larger clone is one base away. The CDR3 numbers 16 residues from cysteine through phenylalanine. Only CDR3 DNA is held: 48 bases, read in frame from base 1. Clipping removes 3 bases from V and 7 bases from J, with 7 as the unmatched junction base count. From a lookup of the germline V gene (reference sequence), CDR1 and CDR2 are MNHEY and SMNVEV. This sample was included in a study of blood T cell repertoires in COVID-19 (dated by TCRdb to about 2020). About the full investigation: The collaborator samples originated in the United States, Italy and Spain and spanned the acute and convalescent phases of COVID-19. The samples were drawn from two sources: the first 160 participants of the ongoing ImmuneRACE study, and 950 to 1,500 subjects contributed by 6 global collaborators. Subjects who had been exposed to COVID-19, were actively infected with it, or had recovered from it provided the deeply sampled blood TCRbeta repertoires that made up the dataset. Where available, HLA class I and class II types were obtained from metadata supplied by the sample provider rather than from assay-based typing. The repertoires were released in a freely available public database meant as a resource for research on the immune response to SARS-CoV-2. Sample metadata almost always included a de-identified subject ID, COVID-19 status, age in years and sex. The material from the prospective study consisted of cDNA or gDNA derived from T cells, B-cell-depleted T cells, or PBMCs.

The investigation overall reported the following: How much clinical and demographic metadata was included differed by source and by participant, and the metadata was provided uncurated.

Each collaborating institution followed its own protocols to collect whole blood in K2EDTA tubes. Collaborator samples were shipped for TCRbeta analysis as frozen whole blood, isolated PBMCs, or DNA extracted from either sample type. TCRbeta CDR3 regions were amplified from genomic DNA by means of the immunoSEQ Assay, a bias-controlled multiplex PCR. For the original study's pipeline: Within the assay, amplification of reference gene primers was used to estimate how many nucleated cells each sample contained. To quantify the absolute abundance of each unique TCRbeta CDR3 rearrangement, sequence reads were collapsed and filtered. For each sample, productive Simpson clonality was calculated by taking the square root of Simpson's diversity index across productive rearrangements. Here the immuneACCESS table is served through TCRdb, limited to in-frame sequences with V and J called. Missing clones are a known gap in these copies; in checked studies unresolved V genes cover under half, and the rest lacks a known reason. The V and J calls and clone size are taken from that table; D and trimming were inferred from the DNA. The sample profile shows roughly 120,000 clones; around 86% of them were found once. The ten largest clonotypes hold about a tenth of the sample.

This chain is built from TRBV27 and TRBJ1-6; 9 bases in the junction line up with TRBD1. The clonotype was recovered from a man older than 75 with acute or convalescent COVID-19. Sequenced sample: peripheral blood. The DNA sequence is given as TGTGCCAGCAGTTTTCGTCGGGACAGGGTCAATTCACCCCTCCACTTT. Its amino acids are CASSFRRDRVNSPLHF.